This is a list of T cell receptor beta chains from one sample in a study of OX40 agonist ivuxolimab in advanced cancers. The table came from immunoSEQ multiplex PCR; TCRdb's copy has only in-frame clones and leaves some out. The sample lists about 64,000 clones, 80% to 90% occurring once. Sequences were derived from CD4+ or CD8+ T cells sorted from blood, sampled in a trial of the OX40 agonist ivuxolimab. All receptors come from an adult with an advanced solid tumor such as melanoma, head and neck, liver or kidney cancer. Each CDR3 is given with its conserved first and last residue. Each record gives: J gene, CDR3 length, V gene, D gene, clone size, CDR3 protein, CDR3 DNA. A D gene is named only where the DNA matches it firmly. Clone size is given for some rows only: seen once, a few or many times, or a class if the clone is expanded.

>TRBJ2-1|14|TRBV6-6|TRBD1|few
CASSSQGAGNEQFF
TGTGCCAGCAGTTCGCAGGGGGCAGGCAATGAGCAGTTCTTC
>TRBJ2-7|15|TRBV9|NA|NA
CASSVGTEITYEQYF
TGTGCCAGCAGCGTAGGGACTGAAATTACCTACGAGCAGTACTTC
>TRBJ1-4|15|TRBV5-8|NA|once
CASSLPGLPNEKLFF
TGTGCCAGCAGCTTACCGGGACTGCCTAATGAAAAACTGTTTTTT
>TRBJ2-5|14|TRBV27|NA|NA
CASSFSRAQETQYF
TGTGCCAGCAGTTTCAGCAGAGCCCAAGAGACCCAGTACTTC
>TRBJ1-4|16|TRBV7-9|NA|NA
CASSLVLGLTNEKLFF
TGTGCCAGCAGCTTAGTATTGGGGTTGACTAATGAAAAACTGTTTTTT
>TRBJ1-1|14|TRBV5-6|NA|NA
CASSLDDLNTEAFF
TGTGCCAGCAGCTTGGATGACCTCAACACTGAAGCTTTCTTT
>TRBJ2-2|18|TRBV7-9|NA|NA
CASSLVLRVFLNTGELFF
TGTGCCAGCAGCTTAGTCCTGCGGGTATTCTTGAACACCGGGGAGCTGTTTTTT
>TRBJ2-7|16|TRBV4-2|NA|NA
CASSTLTTDTSYEQYF
TGTGCCAGCAGCACTCTCACCACGGACACCTCCTACGAGCAGTACTTC
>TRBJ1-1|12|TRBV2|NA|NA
CASSSGGPEAFF
TGTGCCAGCAGTTCTGGAGGGCCTGAAGCTTTCTTT
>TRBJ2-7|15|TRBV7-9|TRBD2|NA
CASSLVASGNYEQYF
TGTGCCAGCAGCTTAGTGGCTAGCGGAAACTACGAGCAGTACTTC